The 19 T cell receptor beta chains below come from one sample, sequenced in a study of T cells in Graves' hyperthyroidism and ophthalmopathy. Amplification of TCR beta CDR3 regions used RNA as the template. TCR CDR3 underwent first-round RT-PCR with the HTBI primer set. TCRdb independently ran MiXCR on the multiplex PCR reads; one entry per CDR3 protein. The sample has 490,000 or so distinct CDR3 sequences, less than 20% seen once. The material sequenced was blood. The receptors come from a man aged 40-49 years with Graves' ophthalmopathy.

This clonotype was found many times. The chain couples TRBV27 to TRBJ1-1; tentatively, D is TRBD1 (5 bases). Trimming removed 5 bases at V and 1 base at J, with 11 bases between. From germline, CDR1 is MNHEY and CDR2 SMNVEV (reference sequence). The CDR3 is made up of 14 amino acids. The CDR3 bases are TGTGCCAGCAGTGAACAGGCCTCGAACACTGAAGCTTTCTTT. The encoded protein is CASSEQASNTEAFF.

This clonotype occurred a few times. The gene calls are TRBV2 and TRBJ1-1; 9 bases line up with TRBD1. This CDR3 has 13 amino acids. J was trimmed by 5 bases and V by 7 bases; bases with no gene match: 5. Germline-derived CDR1 and CDR2 are SNHLY and FYNNEI. This chain's CDR3 is CASIYRGLTEAFF. CDR3 coding DNA: TGTGCCAGCATTTACAGGGGGCTGACTGAAGCTTTCTTT.

This clonotype was found many times. This chain connects TRBV28 to TRBJ2-1; D is unresolved. Germline CDR1 and CDR2: MDHEN and SYDVKM. CDR3 length equals 11 residues. With 8 bases removed from V and 5 bases from J, the gap between germline ends came to 7 bases. CDR3 DNA: TGTGCCAGCGTGAACAACAATGAGCAGTTCTTC. It is translated as CASVNNNEQFF. The full variable domain, rest sourced from reference TRBV28 and TRBJ2-1, is DVKVTQSSRYLVKRTGEKVFLECVQDMDHENMFWYRQDPGLGLRLIYFSYDVKMKEKGDIPEGYSVSREKKERFSLILESASTNQTSMYLCASVNNNEQFFGPGTRLTVL.

This chain uses TRBV11-2 with TRBJ2-2; 7 positions agree with TRBD2. This CDR3 spans 15 amino acids. Unmatched junction bases numbered 9, after V lost 3 bases and J lost 8 bases. Germline V CDR1 and CDR2: SGHAT, FQNNGV. CDR3 sequence (DNA): TGTGCCAGCAGCTTCGGCGGGAGTATAACGGGGGAGCTGTTTTTT. Protein sequence: CASSFGGSITGELFF.

This clonotype has just a few counts. The rearrangement joins TRBV12-3 or TRBV12-4 to TRBJ2-7; 11 nucleotides align to TRBD2. The junction had 6 bases not matched to a gene; V was cut back by 3 bases and J by 5 bases. CDR3 size: 15 residues. The CDR3 here is CASSFGPSGRNEQYF. The CDR3 region has the DNA TGTGCCAGCAGTTTTGGCCCTAGCGGGAGGAACGAGCAGTACTTC.

This clonotype was seen a single time. V and J are TRBV14 and TRBJ1-3; D perhaps matches TRBD1 (5 bases). Per germline, CDR1 SGHDN and CDR2 FVKESK. The CDR3 is made up of 15 amino acids. V lost 1 base to trimming and J lost 3 bases, with 10 bases between them. Here the CDR3 reads CASSQVGTSGNTIYF. CDR3 coding DNA: TGTGCCAGCAGCCAAGTAGGGACTAGTGGAAACACCATATATTTT.

V and J are TRBV20-1 and TRBJ1-1; no reliable D call. Trimming pared 6 bases from V and 9 bases from J, leaving 11 bases between. The germline gives CDR1 DFQATT, CDR2 SNEGSKA (reference sequence). The CDR3 has 10 residues. The CDR3 nucleotides read TGCAGTGCGCCCGGGAGTAAAGCTTTCTTT. Encoded protein: CSAPGSKAFF.

Worth noting for this clonotype: It may be a read error: a sequence one base away is much more abundant. The chain couples TRBV2 to TRBJ1-2; no clear D. Germline V gives CDR1 SNHLY, CDR2 FYNNEI. The CDR3 length is 15 residues. This CDR3 is CASSETAAANYGCTF. The CDR3 nucleotides read TGTGCCAGCAGTGAAACTGCCGCGGCGAACTATGGCTGCACCTTC.

This clonotype has a handful of counts. The chain carries TRBV6-1 and TRBJ1-5; no clear D gene. The ends were cut back, 8 bases at V and 0 bases at J, with 14 bases in the middle. This CDR3 spans 15 amino acids. Germline values: CDR1 MNHNS, CDR2 SASEGT. The DNA of the CDR3 is TGTGCCAGCTCTCCTTTGGGAGTTAGCAATCAGCCCCAGCATTTT. Amino acids: CASSPLGVSNQPQHF.

This clonotype was counted at least ten times. The V and J genes are TRBV3-1 and TRBJ2-1, with D perhaps TRBD1 (5 bases). Matching the DNA end better, TRBJ2-7 makes the J call doubtful. This CDR3 has 11 residues. Germline CDR1 reads LGHDT; CDR2 reads YNNKEL (reference sequence). CDR3 amino acids: CASSSNREQYF. The CDR3 DNA sequence: TGTGCCAGCAGCTCCAACAGGGAGCAGTACTTC.

This clonotype showed up just a few times. This rearrangement joins TRBV19 to TRBJ1-1, with a weak D call TRBD1 (6 bases). This CDR3 has 13 residues. Germline CDR1 and CDR2: LNHDA and SQIVND (reference sequence). V shed 9 bases and J shed 1 base, with 12 bases lying between them. CDR3 nucleotides: TGTGCCAGCCTTCGCAGGGGGAACACTGAAGCTTTCTTT. It yields the protein CASLRRGNTEAFF. Based on the CDR3 plus reference TRBV19 and TRBJ1-1, the full variable domain is DGGITQSPKYLFRKEGQNVTLSCEQNLNHDAMYWYRQDPGQGLRLIYYSQIVNDFQKGDIAEGYSVSREKKESFPLTVTSAQKNPTAFYLCASLRRGNTEAFFGQGTRLTVV.

V and J are TRBV3-1 and TRBJ1-6, with D possibly being TRBD1 (5 bases). The V end was cut by 2 bases, the J end by 7 bases, with 12 bases between. CDR3 length: 15 amino acids. Germline loops: CDR1 LGHDT, CDR2 YNNKEL (reference sequence). CDR3 sequence: CASSQTGTDNSPLHF. The CDR3 bases are TGTGCCAGCAGCCAAACCGGGACCGACAATTCACCCCTCCACTTT.

The J gene is TRBJ2-7, the V gene TRBV14, with 7 positions matching TRBD1. V lost 5 bases to trimming and J lost 0 bases; unmatched junction nucleotides: 4. Germline CDR1 is SGHDN and CDR2 is FVKESK. CDR3 length: 14 amino acids. Written as DNA, the CDR3 is TGTGCCAGCAGCGATGACAGGGCCTCCTACGAGCAGTACTTC. This gives the protein CASSDDRASYEQYF.

This clonotype was picked up a small number of times. This sequence joins TRBV20-1 and TRBJ2-3, with D uncertain. This CDR3 has 12 amino acids. Germline values: CDR1 DFQATT, CDR2 SNEGSKA (reference sequence). CDR3 in DNA: TGCAGCGTTGAAGATAGGTCAGATACGCAGTATTTT. Amino acid sequence: CSVEDRSDTQYF.

This clonotype occurred many times. The rearrangement joins TRBV20-1 to TRBJ2-5; D perhaps matches TRBD2 (6 bases). CDR3 size: 17 residues. V shed 3 bases and J shed 0 bases, with 20 bases lying between them. Germline V gives CDR1 DFQATT, CDR2 SNEGSKA (reference sequence). The CDR3 is CSASLFGGRRDQETQYF. In DNA, the CDR3 is TGCAGTGCTAGTCTATTTGGTGGGCGGAGGGACCAAGAGACCCAGTACTTC.

This clonotype appeared many times. J is TRBJ1-1 and V is TRBV3-1; D uncertain. The CDR3 consists of 14 residues. V was clipped by 4 bases and J by 0 bases, with 9 bases between them. CDR1 and CDR2 (germline): LGHDT, YNNKEL (reference sequence). The CDR3 is CASSRRAMNTEAFF. The CDR3, as DNA: TGTGCCAGCAGCCGTCGAGCGATGAACACTGAAGCTTTCTTT.

This clonotype was seen a few times. The chain recombines TRBV5-6 with TRBJ2-5; possibly TRBD1 or TRBD2 for D (5 bases each). The V gene lost 4 bases and the J gene lost 1 base, with 11 bases spanning the gap. Germline lookup yields CDR1 SGHDT and CDR2 YYEEEE. CDR3 length: 14 residues. CDR3 bases: TGTGCCAGCAGCGCGAGGGGCCTCCAAGAGACCCAGTACTTC. Translated, it gives CASSARGLQETQYF.

V gene TRBV7-9 combines with J gene TRBJ2-4, with D unclear. Trimming stripped 4 bases from V and 8 bases from J, with 9 bases between. The CDR3 sequence is 12 residues long. In germline, CDR1 is SEHNR, CDR2 FQNEAQ (reference sequence). This CDR3 is CASSSRGDIQYF. CDR3 in DNA: TGTGCCAGCAGCTCCCGAGGAGACATTCAGTACTTC. Combining the CDR3 with reference TRBV7-9 and TRBJ2-4 gives the whole variable domain DTGVSQNPRHKITKRGQNVTFRCDPISEHNRLYWYRQTLGQGPEFLTYFQNEAQLEKSRLLSDRFSAERPKGSFSTLEIQRTEQGDSAMYLCASSSRGDIQYFGAGTRLSVL.

The rearrangement links TRBV4-3 to TRBJ1-1; D remains ambiguous. V was shortened by 0 bases and J by 6 bases, with 17 bases between the two germline ends. Germline V gives CDR1 LGHNA, CDR2 YSLEER. The CDR3 has 16 amino acids. The CDR3 nucleotides read TGCGCCAGCAGCCAAGATCGGATGGGCTGGGCAGCTGAAGCTTTCTTT. Encoded protein: CASSQDRMGWAAEAFF.